This entry is about one T cell receptor beta chain. Its antigen is unknown. The table came from immunoSEQ multiplex PCR; TCRdb's copy has only in-frame clones and leaves some out. The table shows more than 30,000 clones, with approximately 85% occurring only once. Time point denoted: new active TB diagnosis, blood taken before or within 7 days of starting treatment. Patients were newly diagnosed, HIV-seronegative, and aged 18 or older. This specimen belongs to a study of T cells in tuberculosis. About the study: Sequenced TCRs come from CD1B-GMM tetramer-binding T cells.

The V end was cut by 6 bases, the J end by 0 bases, with 13 bases between. The CDR3 has 15 amino acids. The V gene's germline CDR1 is SEHNR and CDR2 FQNEAQ (reference sequence). Study-level findings and limits: GMM-specific TCRs were nearer to active tuberculosis alpha repertoires, suggesting expansion.

The TCR sequence derives from an adult with tuberculosis. The gene calls are TRBV7-9 and TRBJ2-3, with D possibly TRBD2 on 6 matching bases. The specimen was PBMCs, collected at tuberculosis diagnosis. Written as DNA, the CDR3 is TGTGCCAGCAGTCCTCCGGGAGTTAGCACAGATACGCAGTATTTT. Encoded protein: CASSPPGVSTDTQYF.